What follows describes a single TCR beta chain. What it recognizes is unknown. This record belongs to a study of cytomegalovirus exposure and HLA in healthy donors. In the PCR, 60 Vbeta and 13 Jbeta primers were used. Assay: immunoSEQ multiplex PCR; the TCRdb copy retains only in-frame clones and omits some. Here the sample spans 100,000 to 150,000 clones, around 70% being singletons. Whole-study findings and limits: A later look showed TCR association rates differing by HLA locus, highest for DRB1 and lowest for HLA-C. Association of 17,000 or so TCR beta sequences with HLA alleles was found at 0.05 false discovery rate in a later analysis.

This receptor was obtained from a middle-aged woman in good health and CMV-seropositive. Material for sequencing was PBMCs.

This CDR3 reads CASSQGQGISPQHF. CDR3 in DNA: TGTGCCAGCTCTCAGGGTCAGGGGATCAGCCCCCAGCATTTT. J is TRBJ1-5 and V is TRBV18; D perhaps matches TRBD1 (6 bases). The CDR3 sequence is 14 residues long. V was pared by 6 bases and J by 10 bases, with 19 bases between. Looked up from germline, CDR1 is KGHSH and CDR2 is LQKENI.